These T cell receptor beta chains were read from a single sample in a study of T cells after yellow fever vaccination. TCRdb fed the 5' RACE reads into MiXCR, producing one record per CDR3 protein. The sample shows fewer than 100,000 distinct CDR3 sequences, around 9.8% of them seen only once. The sample in question was CD8+ T cells not binding an NS4B(214-222) dextramer, sorted from PBMCs, obtained less than 16 days after the first yellow fever vaccination. The receptor set was obtained from a man aged 18 to 30 who received the YFV17D yellow fever vaccine. Both conserved end residues are part of each CDR3. A D gene is named only where the DNA matches it firmly. Rows may omit the clone size; those that give it use once, few, many or a size class.

>few|TRBJ1-1|TRBV27|.
TGTGCCAGCAGTTTATACCTGGGTACGACTGAAGCTTTCTTT
CASSLYLGTTEAFF
>.|TRBJ1-1|TRBV4-1|.
TGCGCCAGCAGCCAAGAGGGGGGGGTCACTGAAGCTTTCTTT
CASSQEGGVTEAFF
>.|TRBJ1-4|TRBV11-2|TRBD1
TGTGCCAGCAGCCAAGGGGGCCTAAGTGAAAAACTGTTTTTT
CASSQGGLSEKLFF
>few|TRBJ1-6|TRBV27|.
TGTGCCAGCAGTTTATCCCGGGACAAAAGATATAATTCACCCCTCCACTTT
CASSLSRDKRYNSPLHF
>.|TRBJ2-1|TRBV5-1|TRBD2
TGCGCCAGCAGCCCCACTAGCGGGGGGGGAAAAAGCTCCTACAATGAGCAGTTCTTC
CASSPTSGGGKSSYNEQFF
>few|TRBJ2-7|TRBV6-5|TRBD1
TGTGCCAGCAGTTACGGGACAGGGAACTACGAGCAGTACTTC
CASSYGTGNYEQYF
>few|TRBJ2-7|TRBV7-6|TRBD2
TGTGCCAGCAGCTCAAGCGGGGGGGACCCGTCATACGAGCAGTACTTC
CASSSSGGDPSYEQYF
>.|TRBJ2-7|TRBV5-1|.
TGCGCCAGCAGCTTGATCCCCGATAGCTCCTACGAGCAGTACTTC
CASSLIPDSSYEQYF
>few|TRBJ2-5|TRBV4-1|.
TGCGCCAGCAGCCAAGATACGGCAGGGGATGAGACCCAGTACTTC
CASSQDTAGDETQYF
>.|TRBJ2-2|TRBV4-3|.
TGCGCCAGCAGCCAAGAATCATGGAGCTCCGGGGAGCTGTTTTTT
CASSQESWSSGELFF
>.|TRBJ1-1|TRBV4-3|.
TGCGCCAGCAGCCAAGGCCGGCCCAAGGACGCAAAAGAGTACACTGAAGCTTTCTTT
CASSQGRPKDAKEYTEAFF
>.|TRBJ2-3|TRBV4-1|.
TGCGCCAGCAGCCAATCATCACTCCGGGACTCCCCCTATGATACGCAGTATTTT
CASSQSSLRDSPYDTQYF
>few|TRBJ2-7|TRBV7-3|TRBD1
TGTGCCAGCAGTTTTTCTGGACAGGGAGCCTACGAGCAGTACTTC
CASSFSGQGAYEQYF
>few|TRBJ2-1|TRBV13|TRBD2
TGTGCCAGCAGCTTAGGCCCCCTAAGGGAGGGCTACAATGAGCAGTTCTTC
CASSLGPLREGYNEQFF
>few|TRBJ2-1|TRBV19|TRBD2
TGTGCCAGTAGTTTCTCCGGGACTAGCGGGGGGAATGAGCAGTTCTTC
CASSFSGTSGGNEQFF
>few|TRBJ2-1|TRBV9|TRBD1
TGTGCCAGCAGCCCTACAGGGGGCAATGAGCAGTTCTTC
CASSPTGGNEQFF
>.|TRBJ1-4|TRBV4-1|.
TGCGCCAGCACCGTCGGACCGGAGGGGGTTCAAAAACTGTTTTTT
CASTVGPEGVQKLFF
>.|TRBJ1-2|TRBV20-1|.
TGCAGCGCAAACCGGGCCGATCCTAACTATGGCTACACCTTC
CSANRADPNYGYTF
>few|TRBJ2-7|TRBV12-5|.
TGTGCTAGTGGTTTTGGAGGGGGGAGGACCTACGAGCAGTACTTC
CASGFGGGRTYEQYF
>.|TRBJ1-1|TRBV19|.
TGTGCCAGTAGGCCGGAAGGCCTAGAAGCTTTCTTT
CASRPEGLEAFF
>few|TRBJ1-1|TRBV5-5|.
TGTGCCAGCTCTGGGAGGGCGAACACTGAAGCTTTCTTT
CASSGRANTEAFF
>few|TRBJ1-5|TRBV30|.
TGTGCCTGTGGGGACACGGGGGAGCATCAGCCCCAGCATTTT
CACGDTGEHQPQHF
>few|TRBJ1-2|TRBV4-2|.
TGTGCCAGCAGCCAAGGGTTCAAGGGAAATGGCTACACCTTC
CASSQGFKGNGYTF
>.|TRBJ1-4|TRBV13|.
TGTGCCAGCAGCCCCGGGACCGCCTATGAAAAACTGTTTTTT
CASSPGTAYEKLFF
>many|TRBJ2-2|TRBV5-1|.
TGCGCCAGCAGCTTTCTGGCGAACACCGGGGAGCTGTTTTTT
CASSFLANTGELFF
>.|TRBJ2-5|TRBV5-4|.
TGTGCCAGCAGCTTGCGTTCAGGGCAAGAGACCCAGTACTTC
CASSLRSGQETQYF
>few|TRBJ2-7|TRBV12-3/TRBV12-4|TRBD1
TGTGCCAGCAGCTTGGGGACAGGGGAACAGGAGCAGTACTTC
CASSLGTGEQEQYF
>few|TRBJ2-1|TRBV30|.
TGTGCCTGGCACACAGGTAGCTCCTACAATGAGCAGTTCTTC
CAWHTGSSYNEQFF
>few|TRBJ1-5|TRBV7-8|.
TGTGCCAGCAGCTTAGGAGGGGTAGGAAGCAATCAGCCCCAGCATTTT
CASSLGGVGSNQPQHF
>few|TRBJ1-1|TRBV12-3/TRBV12-4|.
TGTGCCAGCAGTTTTTTTGTTTTGGCGGGAACCGCTGAAGCTTTCTTT
CASSFFVLAGTAEAFF
>.|TRBJ2-7|TRBV27|.
TGTGCCAGCAGTCCCATGACAGGTACCCACGAGCAGTACTTC
CASSPMTGTHEQYF
>.|TRBJ1-2|TRBV12-3/TRBV12-4|.
TGTGCCAGCAGTTTAGGGCGGGGTGGCTACACCTTC
CASSLGRGGYTF
>many|TRBJ2-7|TRBV4-1|.
TGCGCCAGCAGCCAAGTTGCGGCGGATTCCTACGAGCAGTACTTC
CASSQVAADSYEQYF
>few|TRBJ2-3|TRBV20-1|.
TGCAGTGCTAGAAACACAGATACGCAGTATTTT
CSARNTDTQYF
>.|TRBJ1-6|TRBV12-3/TRBV12-4|TRBD1
TGTGCCAGCAGTCCCGGACAGGGACTTAATTCACCCCTCCACTTT
CASSPGQGLNSPLHF
>.|TRBJ1-4|TRBV12-3/TRBV12-4|.
TGTGCCAGCAGGCCTGAGGGGGGGCGGGATGAAAAACTGTTTTTT
CASRPEGGRDEKLFF
>.|TRBJ2-2|TRBV28|TRBD2
TGTGCCAGCTTTGCTACGGGGGGAGCCGGGGAGCTGTTTTTT
CASFATGGAGELFF
>few|TRBJ1-3|TRBV3-1|TRBD1
TGTGCCAGCAGCCAAGGGGCAGGGGGCCCTGGAAACACCATATATTTT
CASSQGAGGPGNTIYF
>few|TRBJ2-3|TRBV6-1|.
TGTGCCAGCAGTGACAATGAGGGGCCGAACACAGATACGCAGTATTTT
CASSDNEGPNTDTQYF
>many|TRBJ2-5|TRBV11-2|TRBD2
TGTGCCAGCAGCCACGATGGACTAGCGGAAAACCAAGAGACCCAGTACTTC
CASSHDGLAENQETQYF
>.|TRBJ1-1|TRBV5-6|.
TGTGCCAGCAGCTTGGCCATGGGGGAAGCTTTCTTT
CASSLAMGEAFF